The present entry profiles one TCR beta chain with its context. Its antigen is as yet unknown. This record belongs to a study of vaccination and CD4 T cells after COVID-19. About the study: Timing of post-vaccine sample collection was a median about 72 days after dose two, with a range of 14 to 241. In culture, cells were exposed to overlapping spike peptides from SARS-CoV-2, HCoV-NL63, HCoV-OC43 and HCoV-229E.

Trimming removed 1 base at V and 7 bases at J, with 10 bases between. Germline CDR1 is LNHDA and CDR2 is SQIVND (reference sequence). The CDR3 is 14 amino acids. Treatment indicated: roughly 11-day PBMC culture with coronavirus spike peptide pools or control peptides (ViraFEST assay). Negative-selection isolation of CD4+ T cells was performed after 10 days of culture. Sequence data for DNA of cultured CD4+ T cells were generated by the Oncomine TCR Beta short-read assay. The source of extracted genomic DNA was cultured CD4+ T cells. MiXCR, run by TCRdb on the PCR reads, gives a single entry per CDR3 protein. This repertoire shows under 11,000 distinct CDR3 sequences, 56% found once; its top ten account for roughly 20%.

The rearrangement links TRBV19 to TRBJ1-4; possible D gene TRBD1, 5 bases. The sequencing sample was made of CD4+ T cells from blood, cultured in vitro. This receptor was obtained from a human donor who had recovered from COVID-19. Written as DNA, the CDR3 is TGTGCCAGTAGTATAGCAGGGCCTATTGAAAAACTGTTTTTT. It translates to CASSIAGPIEKLFF.